Shown below are 23 T cell receptor beta chains from a single sample sequenced in a study of blood T cell repertoires in COVID-19. Method: immunoSEQ multiplex PCR; TCRdb's copy keeps in-frame clones and lacks some. The sample includes about 350,000 clones, 80% to 90% of them seen just once. Sample: PBMCs or T cells enriched from blood (not recorded which). The source is a woman younger than 45 who had recovered from COVID-19.

The rearrangement uses TRBV29-1 and TRBJ2-2; D may be TRBD1 (5 bases). Trimming removed 7 bases at V and 0 bases at J, with 15 bases between. The CDR3 spans 15 residues. The V gene's germline CDR1 is SQVTM and CDR2 ANQGSEA. The CDR3 DNA follows: TGCAGCGCCTCCGACAGACAGACGAACACCGGGGAGCTGTTTTTT. Its protein product is CSASDRQTNTGELFF.

The rearrangement joins TRBV10-3 to TRBJ1-2; D is ambiguous. CDR3 size: 14 residues. V was clipped by 2 bases and J by 2 bases, with 9 bases between them. Looked up from germline, CDR1 is ENHRY and CDR2 is SYGVKD. The CDR3 DNA sequence: TGTGCCATCAGTGAGAGCGCCGCGAACTATGGCTACACCTTC. Translating it yields CAISESAANYGYTF.

This clone was picked up a small number of times. This rearrangement joins TRBV25-1 to TRBJ1-1, with 7 positions matching TRBD1. The CDR3 runs to 14 residues. Germline V gives CDR1 MGHDK, CDR2 SYGVNS. J lost 4 bases, V lost 4 bases, and 6 bases had no gene match. CDR3 DNA sequence: TGTGCCAGCAGTGGACGACAGGGTTTCACTGAAGCTTTCTTT. As protein: CASSGRQGFTEAFF.

This clone was seen a few times. The V and J genes are TRBV30 and TRBJ2-7; D is uncertain. With 0 bases removed from V and 2 bases from J, the gap between germline ends came to 8 bases. CDR1 is GTSNPN, CDR2 SVGIG, per germline (reference sequence). There are 13 residues in the CDR3. The CDR3 nucleotides read TGTGCCTGGAGTGTACAAAATACCTACGAGCAGTACTTC. Its protein product is CAWSVQNTYEQYF.

This clone turned up a few times. The chain has TRBV19 and TRBJ1-4; weak D call: TRBD1 (5 bases). The CDR3 has 14 amino acids. V dropped 7 bases and J dropped 0 bases, with 9 bases sitting between them. Germline CDR1 reads LNHDA; CDR2 reads SQIVND (reference sequence). CDR3 DNA: TGTGCCAGTAAGGCAGGGACAACTAATGAAAAACTGTTTTTT. Translation gives CASKAGTTNEKLFF.

The rearrangement joins TRBV11-2 to TRBJ2-5; D not resolved. The CDR3 has 12 residues. Germline V lookup: CDR1 SGHAT, CDR2 FQNNGV. V dropped 3 bases and J dropped 4 bases, with 6 bases sitting between them. The DNA for the CDR3 is TGTGCCAGCAGCTTCGATAGAGAGACCCAGTACTTC. Protein product: CASSFDRETQYF.

V usage is TRBV6-2 or TRBV6-3 and J usage is TRBJ1-2, with TRBD1 matching 8 bases. The CDR3 is made up of 16 amino acids. V lost 2 bases to trimming and J lost 1 base; unmatched junction nucleotides: 6. Germline V lookup: CDR1 MNHEY, CDR2 SVGEGT. The CDR3 sequence is CASSYLAGGLNYGYTF. The CDR3 DNA is TGTGCCAGCAGTTACCTTGCAGGGGGCCTTAACTATGGCTACACCTTC.

The chain links TRBV5-4 to TRBJ2-2; TRBD1 matches at 10 bases. The CDR3 is 14 residues long. The V gene end was trimmed by 7 bases and the J gene end by 3 bases; junction bases not matched to a gene: 3. CDR1 is SGHNT and CDR2 is YYREEE in the germline V gene (reference sequence). The CDR3 DNA follows: TGTGCCAGCCTGGGGACAGGGGACACCGGGGAGCTGTTTTTT. Translation gives CASLGTGDTGELFF.

The genes are TRBV28 and TRBJ1-4, with D maybe TRBD1 (6 bases). CDR3 length: 14 residues. Trimming removed 2 bases at V and 8 bases at J, with 12 bases between. Germline CDR1 is MDHEN and CDR2 is SYDVKM. This CDR3 is CASSLPGVGEKLFF. The CDR3 region has the DNA TGTGCCAGCAGTTTACCAGGGGTCGGAGAAAAACTGTTTTTT.

The chain joins TRBV29-1 to TRBJ1-2, with 7 bases fitting TRBD1. V lost 7 bases, J lost 7 bases, and 6 bases stayed unmatched. CDR3 length: 11 amino acids. Germline V lookup: CDR1 SQVTM, CDR2 ANQGSEA. CDR3: CSAADRAGYTF. CDR3 in DNA: TGCAGCGCAGCTGACAGGGCTGGCTACACCTTC.

The chain combines TRBV4-3 with TRBJ2-3, with 11 bases lining up with TRBD2. The CDR3 runs to 19 residues. Germline V gene sequence: CDR1 LGHNA, CDR2 YSLEER. V lost 0 bases, J lost 1 base, and 9 bases stayed unmatched. CDR3 amino acids: CASSQDGVAGGQGTDTQYF. Here the CDR3 DNA reads TGCGCCAGCAGCCAAGATGGGGTAGCGGGGGGGCAGGGCACAGATACGCAGTATTTT.

The chain combines TRBV5-8 with TRBJ1-2; possibly TRBD1 for D (5 bases). Germline CDR1 reads SGHTS; CDR2 reads YDEGEE. CDR3 length: 15 amino acids. V shed 0 bases and J shed 4 bases, with 13 bases lying between them. CDR3 in amino acids: CASSLDGAIPYGYTF. CDR3 nucleotide sequence: TGTGCCAGCAGCTTGGATGGGGCGATACCCTATGGCTACACCTTC.

V and J are TRBV24-1 and TRBJ2-2, with 7 bases identical to TRBD1. CDR1 is KGHDR and CDR2 is SFDVKD in the germline V gene. The CDR3 is 18 amino acids. J gave up 0 bases and V 5 bases, and 11 bases lay outside the gene matches. In DNA, the CDR3 is TGTGCCACCAGTGCTCCGGGACAGTCCGACGCGAACACCGGGGAGCTGTTTTTT. Its protein is CATSAPGQSDANTGELFF.

The CDR3 coding sequence is TGTGCCAGTAGTATAGGGCCCCAGGCCGGGGAGCTGTTTTTT. Translation gives CASSIGPQAGELFF. The V call is TRBV19, the J call TRBJ2-2, with unresolved D. V lost 1 base and J lost 6, with 9 bases in between. The CDR3 length is 14 residues. The germline gives CDR1 LNHDA, CDR2 SQIVND (reference sequence).

The chain is built from TRBV3-1 (or the pseudogene TRBV3-2) and TRBJ2-7, with 9 bases lining up with TRBD2. The germline V gene encodes CDR1 LGHDT and CDR2 YNNKEL (reference sequence). V was pared by 4 bases and J by 0 bases, with 7 bases of the junction left unmatched. The CDR3 sequence is 16 residues long. CDR3 in amino acids: CASSPPTSGFSYEQYF. The DNA of the CDR3 is TGTGCCAGCAGCCCACCGACTAGCGGATTCTCCTACGAGCAGTACTTC.

The chain has TRBV11-2 and TRBJ2-5; D is ambiguous. CDR1 SGHAT and CDR2 FQNNGV come from the germline V gene. Trimming left V 4 bases short and J 5 bases short, with 17 bases between. This CDR3 is 15 amino acids long. CDR3 in DNA: TGTGCCAGCAGCTCCGGCACCAACGCGAGGGAGACCCAGTACTTC. The encoded protein is CASSSGTNARETQYF.

V and J are TRBV4-1 and TRBJ1-2; 7 bases are a match to TRBD1. The CDR3 has 17 amino acids. Per the germline V gene, CDR1 is MGHRA and CDR2 is YSYEKL. V lost 2 bases and J lost 0; bases outside the gene matches: 9. Written as DNA, the CDR3 is TGCGCCAGCAGCCAACCCCGGACAGGCCTCTCTAACTATGGCTACACCTTC. This sequence encodes CASSQPRTGLSNYGYTF.

CDR3 sequence: CASSLWTGALSGNTIYF. In DNA form, the CDR3 reads TGCGCCAGCAGCCTTTGGACAGGGGCTCTCTCTGGAAACACCATATATTTT. The chain employs TRBV5-1 and TRBJ1-3, with 9 bases aligning to TRBD1. V trimming: 4 bases; J trimming: 0 bases; junction bases outside the gene matches: 8. The CDR3 has 17 residues. Per the germline V gene, CDR1 is SGHRS and CDR2 is YFSETQ.

This clone was seen more than once but under ten times. The rearrangement links TRBV27 to TRBJ1-6; tentative D call: TRBD1 (6 bases). The CDR3 spans 16 residues. Germline values: CDR1 MNHEY, CDR2 SMNVEV (reference sequence). The ends were cut back, 6 bases at V and 8 bases at J, with 20 bases in the middle. In DNA form, the CDR3 reads TGTGCCAGCAGACCCATTCTCGGGACATTTGATTCACCCCTCCACTTT. Its translation: CASRPILGTFDSPLHF.

V is TRBV2 and J is TRBJ1-2; 10 bases are a match to TRBD1. CDR1 and CDR2 (germline): SNHLY, FYNNEI. V trimming: 6 bases; J trimming: 6 bases; junction bases outside the gene matches: 10. CDR3 length: 15 amino acids. For the CDR3, the DNA is TGTGCCAGCAGGGGACCGGGACAGGGGTCTCATGGCTACACCTTC. It codes for CASRGPGQGSHGYTF.

Remarks on this clone: At one boundary the junction diverges from the germline segment, which might be a read error. This chain connects TRBV9 to TRBJ2-2, with 10 bases fitting TRBD2. Germline-derived CDR1 and CDR2 are SGDLS and YYNGEE. This CDR3 region has 16 residues. CDR3 region: CARSVDSGRTGGELFF. For the CDR3, the DNA is TGTGCCCGCAGCGTTGATAGCGGGAGGACGGGGGGGGAGCTGTTTTTT.

The chain uses TRBV15 and TRBJ1-1; D is perhaps TRBD1 (6 bases). The V end was cut by 5 bases, the J end by 0 bases, with 19 bases between. This CDR3 is 17 amino acids long. CDR1 is LNHNV, CDR2 YYDKDF, per germline (reference sequence). CDR3 nucleotide sequence: TGTGCCACCAGCGGGAGACAGGCTGCCCCCATGAACACTGAAGCTTTCTTT. Its translation is CATSGRQAAPMNTEAFF.

J is TRBJ1-1 and V is TRBV3-1 (or the pseudogene TRBV3-2), with unresolved D. The CDR3 is 14 amino acids. Germline CDR1 reads LGHDT; CDR2 reads YNNKEL (reference sequence). Trimming took 1 base from V and 5 from J, leaving 11 bases between them. The CDR3 nucleotides are TGTGCCAGCAGCCAAGGATTTCCGGGGACTGAAGCTTTCTTT. It codes for CASSQGFPGTEAFF.